A single sample gave rise to the 10 T cell receptor beta chains below, sequenced in a study of CD8+CD57+ T cells in acquired aplastic anemia (dated by TCRdb to the late 2010s). Expansion of CD8+CD57+ cells had been shown by flow cytometry in the patients chosen for sequencing. Sequenced using an Illumina HiSeq 2000. TCR beta VDJ combination and CDR3 sequence profiling used genomic DNA as the template. TCRdb reworked the public reads: Q25 trimming with fastp, MiXCR clone assembly, productive beta chains retained. Entries that share a CDR3 protein sequence are merged under the most common genes and DNA. The sample has around 200,000 distinct CDR3 sequences on record, roughly 63% of them singletons. About 39% of the sample is held by the ten biggest clonotypes. Sequenced material: sorted CD4+, CD8+, or CD8+CD57+ T cells (not recorded which) from PBMCs. Receptors were obtained from a human donor with aplastic anemia.

Points on this clonotype: An end of the junction does not agree with germline; a read error may underlie this. The CDR3: CASQGAYTEAFF. Here the CDR3 DNA reads TGCGCCAGTCAGGGGGCCTACACTGAAGCTTTCTTT. The chain carries TRBV5-5 and TRBJ1-1, with 8 bases lining up with TRBD1. The CDR3 contains 12 residues. Germline loops: CDR1 SGHKS, CDR2 YYEKEE (reference sequence).

V usage is TRBV29-1 and J usage is TRBJ2-7; D possibly corresponds to TRBD1 (6 bases). In germline, CDR1 is SQVTM, CDR2 ANQGSEA. The CDR3 consists of 16 residues. V was cut by 0 bases and J by 2 bases, with 17 bases left in between. CDR3 sequence: CSVEDQPRGDTYEQYF. The CDR3 nucleotides read TGCAGCGTTGAAGATCAACCCAGAGGGGACACCTACGAGCAGTACTTC.

The J gene is TRBJ2-1, the V gene TRBV24-1; 14 bases match TRBD2. This CDR3 contains 15 residues. Germline V gene sequence: CDR1 KGHDR, CDR2 SFDVKD. V lost 3 bases, J lost 16 bases, and 10 bases stayed unmatched. The CDR3 DNA reads TGTGCCACCAGTGATCCCGGGACTAGCGGGGGCCCACACTTCTTC. This translates into CATSDPGTSGGPHFF.

This clonotype was recorded at least ten times. The chain recombines TRBV25-1 with TRBJ1-2; TRBD1 matches at 7 bases. Trimming took 4 bases from V and 2 from J; bases not matched to a gene: 4. The CDR3 length is 14 residues. The germline V gene encodes CDR1 MGHDK and CDR2 SYGVNS. The CDR3 protein is CASSGGQQNYGYTF. CDR3 DNA: TGTGCCAGCAGTGGGGGACAGCAAAACTATGGCTACACCTTC.

The rearrangement uses TRBV10-2 and TRBJ2-1; D possibly corresponds to TRBD1 (5 bases). CDR1 WSHSY and CDR2 SAAADI come from the germline V gene. The CDR3 length is 12 residues. V was pared by 7 bases and J by 3 bases, with 7 bases between. The CDR3 reads CASKGDYNEQFF. The CDR3 DNA sequence: TGCGCCAGCAAAGGGGACTACAATGAGCAGTTCTTC.

This clonotype was counted at least ten times. The CDR3 loop reads CAISESRLAGFNEQFF. CDR3 bases: TGTGCCATCAGTGAGTCCCGGCTAGCGGGGTTCAATGAGCAGTTCTTC. The V gene is TRBV10-3, the J gene TRBJ2-1, with 9 nucleotides matching TRBD2. The CDR3 covers 16 residues. Germline assignment: CDR1 ENHRY and CDR2 SYGVKD. V lost 0 bases, J lost 6 bases, and 6 bases stayed unmatched.

The DNA for the CDR3 is TGTGCCACCAGTCAGGGGCTGAGCAATCAGCCCCAGCATTTT. This encodes CATSQGLSNQPQHF. This chain links TRBV24-1 with TRBJ1-5; possible D gene TRBD1, 6 bases. V shed 6 bases and J shed 1 base, with 9 bases lying between them. Germline loops: CDR1 KGHDR, CDR2 SFDVKD. The CDR3 totals 14 residues.

This clonotype has only a few counts. In DNA, the CDR3 is TGTGCCAGCATTCGTGAGACACCGAACACTGAAGCTTTCTTT. The encoded protein is CASIRETPNTEAFF. The chain joins TRBV2 to TRBJ1-1; D gene unclear. The CDR3 runs 14 residues. Germline assignment: CDR1 SNHLY and CDR2 FYNNEI. Deletions cut 7 bases from V and 1 base from J, with 13 bases between.

The CDR3 sequence: CASRISQNANYGYTF. The CDR3 DNA is TGTGCCAGCAGGATTTCACAGAACGCTAACTATGGCTACACCTTC. The chain uses TRBV7-2 and TRBJ1-2; no firm D call. This CDR3 has 15 residues. V was pared by 6 bases and J by 0 bases, with 14 bases between. Germline CDR1 and CDR2: SGHTA and FQGNSA.

This chain joins TRBV19 and TRBJ1-2; maybe TRBD1 (5 bases). The length of the CDR3 is 13 residues. Trimming left V 5 bases short and J 6 bases short, with 13 bases between. The V gene's germline CDR1 is LNHDA and CDR2 SQIVND (reference sequence). The CDR3 spells CASSRDVRNGYTF. In DNA form, the CDR3 reads TGTGCCAGTAGTCGGGACGTTCGTAATGGCTACACCTTC. Full variable domain (rest looked up from reference TRBV19 and TRBJ1-2): DGGITQSPKYLFRKEGQNVTLSCEQNLNHDAMYWYRQDPGQGLRLIYYSQIVNDFQKGDIAEGYSVSREKKESFPLTVTSAQKNPTAFYLCASSRDVRNGYTFGSGTRLTVV.